This TCR beta chain was documented in a study of T-cell memory formation after mild COVID-19. As for the study in general: Among the donors, TCR clusters were largely specific to each donor. Overall study results and limits: Proof of SARS-CoV-2 specificity was absent for the second-wave clones that crested on day 37. Balance between CD4 and CD8 was seen in clones contracting day 15 to 85, and a CD4+ lean was seen in later expanders.

TCRdb reanalysed the 5' RACE reads using MiXCR and keeps one entry per CDR3 protein. The table lists about 390,000 distinct CDR3 sequences, under 25% of them singletons. V gave up 6 bases and J gave up 8 bases, with 10 bases separating them. The CDR3 has 12 amino acids. From germline, CDR1 is MGHDK and CDR2 SYGVNS. This clonotype was seen a handful of times. Its antigen is as yet unknown. The material sequenced was PBMCs or a T cell subset sorted from them (not recorded which). This sequence originates from an adult woman who had mild COVID-19 (a few samples of this study predate the infection). Cell type and time point are not known. J is TRBJ2-2 and V is TRBV25-1; D not certain. The chain's CDR3 is CASRQTTGELFF. CDR3 nucleotides: TGTGCCAGCAGACAGACGACAGGGGAGCTGTTTTTT. The full variable domain, completed using reference TRBV25-1 and TRBJ2-2, is EADIYQTPRYLVIGTGKKITLECSQTMGHDKMYWYQQDPGMELHLIHYSYGVNSTEKGDLSSESTVSRIRTEHFPLTLESARPSHTSQYLCASRQTTGELFFGEGSRLTVL.